The 26 T cell receptor beta chains presented below share a single source sample, sequenced in a study of blood T cell repertoires in COVID-19. Clones were sequenced by immunoSEQ multiplex PCR, and TCRdb holds only the in-frame ones, with some missing. Of about 93,000 clones listed, around 90% are singletons. The source material was peripheral blood. All receptors come from a man in his fifties with acute or convalescent COVID-19.

With respect to this clone: An end of the junction differs from the germline gene, which may be a read error. The chain joins TRBV11-1 to TRBJ2-3; D perhaps matches TRBD2 (5 bases). Germline loops: CDR1 SGHAT, CDR2 FQDESV (reference sequence). The CDR3 runs 14 residues. The CDR3 region has the DNA TGTGCCAGCAGCTTAGGAGCTAGCACAGATTCGCAGTATTTT. Encoded protein: CASSLGASTDSQYF. The full variable domain, in which reference TRBV11-1 and TRBJ2-3 provide the parts outside the CDR3, is EAEVAQSPRYKITEKSQAVAFWCDPISGHATLYWYRQILGQGPELLVQFQDESVVDDSQLPKDRFSAERLKGVDSTLKIQPAELGDSAMYLCASSLGASTDSQYFGPGTRLTVL.

This clone was counted once. This chain links TRBV18 with TRBJ2-7; a weak D match, TRBD2 (5 bases). V shed 4 bases and J shed 2 bases, with 15 bases lying between them. CDR3 length: 15 residues. The germline V gene has CDR1 KGHSH and CDR2 LQKENI. The CDR3 region has the DNA TGTGCCAGCTCACTTAACAGCGGTGGAACCTACGAGCAGTACTTC. It translates to CASSLNSGGTYEQYF.

This chain uses TRBV19 with TRBJ2-7; 9 bases line up with TRBD1. Per the germline V gene, CDR1 is LNHDA and CDR2 is SQIVND (reference sequence). V shed 5 bases, J shed 5 bases, and the junction held 13 bases outside the gene matches. CDR3 length: 16 amino acids. CDR3 amino acids: CASSSSWDREINEQYV. CDR3 coding DNA: TGTGCCAGTAGTTCCTCATGGGACAGGGAAATTAACGAGCAGTACGTC.

The chain recombines TRBV5-5 with TRBJ1-1, with 7 nucleotides matching TRBD1. Germline V lookup: CDR1 SGHKS, CDR2 YYEKEE (reference sequence). Germline trimming cut 3 bases from V and 4 bases from J; bases unmatched to any gene: 3. CDR3 size: 13 residues. Here the CDR3 DNA reads TGTGCCAGCAGCTCTGCAGGGGGCACTGAAGCTTTCTTT. Its protein is CASSSAGGTEAFF.

V usage is TRBV4-2 and J usage is TRBJ2-5, with a possible D match to TRBD1 (6 bases). The CDR3 is 14 residues long. The germline gives CDR1 LGHNA, CDR2 YNFKEQ. V shed 0 bases and J shed 4 bases, with 9 bases lying between them. In DNA, the CDR3 is TGTGCCAGCAGCCAAGAGGGGGCAGGAGAGACCCAGTACTTC. It specifies CASSQEGAGETQYF.

The J gene is TRBJ1-6, the V gene TRBV19; 7 nucleotides match TRBD1. The CDR3 has 14 residues. Per the germline V gene, CDR1 is LNHDA and CDR2 is SQIVND (reference sequence). V trimming: 3 bases; J trimming: 8 bases; junction bases outside the gene matches: 4. CDR3 sequence reads: CASSMGQRYSPLHF. In DNA, the CDR3 is TGTGCCAGTAGTATGGGACAGCGCTATTCACCCCTCCACTTT.

The chain combines TRBV7-2 with TRBJ2-1; TRBD2 aligns across 7 bases. The V gene's germline CDR1 is SGHTA and CDR2 FQGNSA. The CDR3 has 15 amino acids. With V trimmed by 5 bases and J by 2 bases, 6 bases remained unmatched. CDR3 in DNA: TGTGCCAGCAGCCCAATAGCGGGTACCTACAATGAGCAGTTCTTC. Residues: CASSPIAGTYNEQFF.

V is TRBV7-9 and J is TRBJ1-2; TRBD1 matches at 8 bases. The CDR3 length is 15 residues. Trimming at V came to 4 bases and at J to 4 bases, leaving 8 bases not matched to a gene. CDR1 SEHNR and CDR2 FQNEAQ come from the germline V gene (reference sequence). The CDR3 spells CASSSLDRGGYGYTF. DNA of the CDR3: TGTGCCAGCAGCTCCCTCGACAGGGGAGGCTATGGCTACACCTTC.

The chain recombines TRBV11-2 with TRBJ2-5, with TRBD2 matching 8 bases. In germline, CDR1 is SGHAT, CDR2 FQNNGV. V was clipped by 5 bases and J by 5 bases; unmatched bases: 10. This CDR3 region has 15 residues. This chain's CDR3 is CASSPRGGMPETQYF. CDR3 in DNA: TGTGCCAGCAGCCCCCGGGGGGGGATGCCGGAGACCCAGTACTTC.

The CDR3 DNA follows: TGTGCCAGCAGCTTAGGACAGAAAGAGACCCAGTACTTC. Translating it yields CASSLGQKETQYF. The J gene is TRBJ2-5, the V gene TRBV7-3; a possible D gene is TRBD1 (6 bases). Germline CDR1 SGHTA, CDR2 FQGTGA. The CDR3 is made up of 13 amino acids. The V end was cut by 2 bases, the J end by 3 bases, with 7 bases between.

This chain uses TRBV7-2 with TRBJ1-2; 7 nucleotides align to TRBD1. The CDR3 has 16 amino acids. V lost 7 bases, J lost 4 bases, and 15 bases stayed unmatched. Germline V gene data show CDR1 as SGHTA and CDR2 as FQGNSA. The CDR3 sequence: CASTRARTGDFYGYTF. The CDR3 DNA reads TGTGCCAGCACCCGCGCCCGCACAGGGGACTTCTATGGCTACACCTTC.

Turning to this clone: It differs at one base from a far larger clone, so likely a read error. This chain links TRBV6-4 with TRBJ1-2; no clear D. The germline V gene encodes CDR1 MRHNA and CDR2 SNTAGT. The CDR3 has 11 residues. The germline V and J ends were trimmed by 6 bases and 4 bases, with 6 bases remaining between them. This CDR3 is CASSNSYGYTF. The CDR3, as DNA: TGTGCCAGCAGCAACAGCTATGGCTACACCTTC.

The chain uses TRBV28 and TRBJ1-2, with D possibly being TRBD1 (6 bases). V was cut by 4 bases and J by 8 bases, with 17 bases left in between. The CDR3 covers 14 residues. Germline V gene lookup returns CDR1 MDHEN and CDR2 SYDVKM. The CDR3 spells CASSSMGTRHGYTF. The CDR3 DNA reads as TGTGCCAGCAGTTCCATGGGGACAAGACACGGCTACACCTTC.

The V gene is TRBV7-9, the J gene TRBJ1-2; D ambiguous. Germline values: CDR1 SEHNR, CDR2 FQNEAQ (reference sequence). V lost 10 bases and J 5 bases, leaving 11 bases between the germline ends. The CDR3 runs 11 residues. CDR3 bases: TGTGCCACCCCCATGCAGTATGGCTACACCTTC. Translating gives CATPMQYGYTF.

V gene TRBV7-9 combines with J gene TRBJ2-2, with 8 bases matching TRBD1. This CDR3 spans 15 amino acids. Per the germline V gene, CDR1 is SEHNR and CDR2 is FQNEAQ (reference sequence). V gave up 5 bases and J gave up 6 bases; unmatched junction bases: 8. The CDR3 here is CASSRPDRAPGELFF. The DNA of the CDR3 is TGTGCCAGCAGCCGACCGGACAGGGCCCCCGGGGAGCTGTTTTTT.

V gene TRBV9 combines with J gene TRBJ2-3; 7 nucleotides align to TRBD2. CDR1 SGDLS and CDR2 YYNGEE come from the germline V gene. V was pared by 0 bases and J by 3 bases, with 7 bases of the junction left unmatched. CDR3 length: 16 residues. CDR3 coding DNA: TGTGCCAGCAGCGTAGATTCGGGGGAGGGGACAGATACGCAGTATTTT. It translates to CASSVDSGEGTDTQYF.

The V gene is TRBV18, the J gene TRBJ2-1, with TRBD1 identical over 7 bases. This CDR3 spans 15 amino acids. V gave up 0 bases and J gave up 5 bases; unmatched junction bases: 4. CDR1 KGHSH and CDR2 LQKENI come from the germline V gene. In DNA form, the CDR3 reads TGTGCCAGCTCACCACCAGGGACAGAAAACAATGAGCAGTTCTTC. It translates to CASSPPGTENNEQFF.

The chain links TRBV5-1 to TRBJ1-1; D call uncertain. CDR1 is SGHRS, CDR2 YFSETQ, per germline. Trimming pared 3 bases from V and 8 bases from J, leaving 20 bases between. The CDR3 extends over 15 amino acids. The CDR3 loop reads CASSSAGSGRSEAFF. CDR3 nucleotides: TGCGCCAGCAGCTCTGCAGGCAGTGGTCGATCCGAAGCTTTCTTT.

The chain uses TRBV9 and TRBJ1-2; the D gene is possibly TRBD1 (5 bases). CDR3 length: 15 residues. Trimming stripped 3 bases from V and 5 bases from J, with 17 bases between. The germline CDR1 and CDR2 sequences are SGDLS and YYNGEE. The CDR3 is CASSGGLVGGYGYTF. CDR3 sequence (DNA): TGTGCCAGCAGCGGGGGCCTAGTCGGAGGGTATGGCTACACCTTC. Filled out from reference TRBV9 and TRBJ1-2, the complete variable domain reads DSGVTQTPKHLITATGQRVTLRCSPRSGDLSVYWYQQSLDQGLQFLIQYYNGEERAKGNILERFSAQQFPDLHSELNLSSLELGDSALYFCASSGGLVGGYGYTFGSGTRLTVV.

This clone was seen once. The gene calls are TRBV2 and TRBJ2-5; D is unclear. V gave up 4 bases and J gave up 2 bases, with 8 bases separating them. This CDR3 contains 13 residues. Germline V lookup: CDR1 SNHLY, CDR2 FYNNEI. Written as DNA, the CDR3 is TGTGCCAGCAGTGGGGCAGGACAAGAGACCCAGTACTTC. This encodes CASSGAGQETQYF. The full variable domain, in which reference TRBV2 and TRBJ2-5 provide the parts outside the CDR3, is EPEVTQTPSHQVTQMGQEVILRCVPISNHLYFYWYRQILGQKVEFLVSFYNNEISEKSEIFDDQFSVERPDGSNFTLKIRSTKLEDSAMYFCASSGAGQETQYFGPGTRLLVL.

The chain uses TRBV28 and TRBJ2-1; 9 bases are a match to TRBD2. Germline CDR1 MDHEN, CDR2 SYDVKM. The ends lost 8 bases at V and 6 bases at J; junction bases unmatched: 11. CDR3 length: 15 residues. The CDR3 region has the DNA TGTGCCAGCGAAAGAGGTGCTAGCGGGGCCAATGAGCAGTTCTTC. This sequence encodes CASERGASGANEQFF.

This clone was seen a single time. V is TRBV7-2 and J is TRBJ2-3; 9 positions match TRBD2. CDR1 is SGHTA and CDR2 is FQGNSA in the germline V gene. Unmatched junction bases numbered 11, after V lost 3 bases and J lost 4 bases. The CDR3 consists of 17 residues. CDR3 in DNA: TGTGCCAGCAGCTTGGCTCGGCGCGGGGGGGCCGCAGATACGCAGTATTTT. It codes for CASSLARRGGAADTQYF.

This chain connects TRBV4-1 to TRBJ1-2; unclear D gene. The CDR3 covers 13 residues. The germline gives CDR1 MGHRA, CDR2 YSYEKL. Trimming took 1 base from V and 4 from J, leaving 7 bases between them. The DNA for the CDR3 is TGCGCCAGCAGCCAAGCACAGAGCTATGGCTACACCTTC. Translated, it gives CASSQAQSYGYTF.

A few counts support this clone. This sequence joins TRBV6-5 and TRBJ2-3, with a possible D match to TRBD1 (6 bases). The V end was cut by 6 bases, the J end by 0 bases, with 13 bases between. CDR3 length equals 15 residues. Germline assignment: CDR1 MNHEY and CDR2 SVGAGI. Here the CDR3 reads CASRFGQTSTDTQYF. The CDR3 DNA sequence: TGTGCCAGCAGATTTGGACAGACTAGCACAGATACGCAGTATTTT.

This sequence joins TRBV6-5 and TRBJ2-3; D might be TRBD2 (6 bases). Germline CDR1 MNHEY, CDR2 SVGAGI. The V end lost 5 bases, the J end lost 1 base, and 13 bases lay between the germline ends. This CDR3 is built from 15 residues. CDR3 DNA sequence: TGTGCCAGCAGTCCACCAACTAGCCGCACAGATACGCAGTATTTT. This codes for CASSPPTSRTDTQYF.

The chain recombines TRBV7-9 with TRBJ1-4; 8 bases are shared with TRBD1. Germline lookup yields CDR1 SEHNR and CDR2 FQNEAQ (reference sequence). CDR3 length: 15 residues. Trimming cost V 5 bases and J 2 bases; bases outside gene matches: 4. CDR3 region: CASSRSGGTNEKLFF. CDR3 DNA sequence: TGTGCCAGCAGCAGATCAGGGGGCACTAATGAAAAACTGTTTTTT.